This passage covers 25 T cell receptor beta chains from one sample sequenced in a study of blood T cell repertoires in COVID-19. Measured with immunoSEQ multiplex PCR; TCRdb has only the in-frame clones, and not every one. The table shows some 94,000 clones, with around nine tenths occurring only once. Sequenced material: peripheral blood. Receptor source: a human donor in a cohort sampled during active COVID-19.

V usage is TRBV5-5 and J usage is TRBJ1-5, with 7 bases lining up with TRBD1. CDR3 length equals 13 residues. Germline CDR1 reads SGHKS; CDR2 reads YYEKEE (reference sequence). V shed 7 bases and J 0 bases; nucleotides not matched to a gene: 1. CDR3 sequence: CASRDSSNQPQHF. The CDR3 coding sequence is TGTGCCAGCCGGGACAGTAGCAATCAGCCCCAGCATTTT.

The chain couples TRBV6-5 to TRBJ2-2; D possibly corresponds to TRBD2 (5 bases). Germline values: CDR1 MNHEY, CDR2 SVGAGI. Trimming removed 0 bases at V and 5 bases at J, with 13 bases between. The CDR3 length is 16 residues. The CDR3 DNA reads as TGTGCCAGCAGTTACTCGAATAGAGGGTATACCGGGGAGCTGTTTTTT. It specifies CASSYSNRGYTGELFF.

CDR3 sequence reads: CASSLDTAGATDTQYF. The CDR3 DNA reads TGTGCCAGCAGCCTAGATACAGCGGGGGCCACAGATACGCAGTATTTT. V usage is TRBV4-2 and J usage is TRBJ2-3; 8 nucleotides line up with TRBD2. With V trimmed by 4 bases and J by 2 bases, 8 bases remained unmatched. The CDR3 loop spans 16 amino acids. Germline V gene data show CDR1 as LGHNA and CDR2 as YNFKEQ.

The chain carries TRBV6-2 or TRBV6-3 and TRBJ2-7; no firm D call. This CDR3 region has 13 residues. V was pared by 2 bases and J by 0 bases, with 5 bases between. CDR1 MNHEY and CDR2 SVGEGT come from the germline V gene. CDR3 loop: CASSYPSSYEQYF. DNA of the CDR3: TGTGCCAGCAGTTACCCTAGCTCCTACGAGCAGTACTTC.

J is TRBJ2-1 and V is TRBV9; TRBD2 aligns across 9 bases. The CDR3 is 14 amino acids. Germline CDR1 and CDR2: SGDLS and YYNGEE. V lost 3 bases, J lost 15 bases, and 13 bases stayed unmatched. This CDR3 is CASSALTTGTSLFF. The CDR3 coding sequence is TGTGCCAGCAGCGCGCTGACCACCGGGACTAGCCTGTTCTTC.

The gene calls are TRBV5-1 and TRBJ2-1, with D possibly matching TRBD2 (5 bases). The CDR3 totals 15 residues. V was cut by 2 bases and J by 3 bases, with 12 bases left in between. Per the germline V gene, CDR1 is SGHRS and CDR2 is YFSETQ. This CDR3 reads CASSFEGGSYNEQFF. The CDR3 DNA is TGCGCCAGCAGCTTCGAAGGAGGAAGCTACAATGAGCAGTTCTTC.

This chain uses TRBV19 with TRBJ2-3; 10 positions agree with TRBD2. The V and J ends lost 2 bases and 5 bases, in that order; junction bases with no gene match: 7. CDR3 length: 16 residues. CDR1 and CDR2 (germline): LNHDA, SQIVND (reference sequence). In DNA, the CDR3 is TGTGCCAGTAGTATAACCTTAGCGGGAGGCGGAGATACGCAGTATTTT. This sequence encodes CASSITLAGGGDTQYF.

This rearrangement joins TRBV6-5 to TRBJ2-5; maybe TRBD2 (6 bases). CDR1 MNHEY and CDR2 SVGAGI come from the germline V gene. This CDR3 has 14 amino acids. V was trimmed by 4 bases and J by 5 bases, leaving 14 bases between them. The CDR3, as DNA: TGTGCCAGCAGTTCACCGGGGGAGGAGGAGACCCAGTACTTC. Translation gives CASSSPGEEETQYF.

The rearrangement joins TRBV2 to TRBJ2-4, with a weak D call TRBD1 (6 bases). V was cut by 3 bases and J by 7 bases, with 16 bases left in between. The V gene's germline CDR1 is SNHLY and CDR2 FYNNEI. The length of the CDR3 is 15 residues. Here the CDR3 reads CASSDGTKGSNIQYF. In nucleotides, the CDR3 is TGTGCCAGCAGTGACGGGACAAAGGGATCGAACATTCAGTACTTC. The full variable domain, in which reference TRBV2 and TRBJ2-4 provide the parts outside the CDR3, is EPEVTQTPSHQVTQMGQEVILRCVPISNHLYFYWYRQILGQKVEFLVSFYNNEISEKSEIFDDQFSVERPDGSNFTLKIRSTKLEDSAMYFCASSDGTKGSNIQYFGAGTRLSVL.

This chain links TRBV7-3 with TRBJ2-4, with 8 bases matching TRBD2. V dropped 0 bases and J dropped 3; count of bases not matched to a gene: 7. The CDR3 length is 17 residues. Germline V gene lookup returns CDR1 SGHTA and CDR2 FQGTGA. The DNA of the CDR3 is TGTGCCAGCAGCTTAACAGGCGCGGGGGGCGACAAAAACATTCAGTACTTC. Its protein is CASSLTGAGGDKNIQYF.

This clone was recorded only once. The chain has TRBV19 and TRBJ2-5, with a possible D match to TRBD2 (5 bases). Germline V gives CDR1 LNHDA, CDR2 SQIVND (reference sequence). CDR3 length equals 14 residues. The ends were cut back, 6 bases at V and 5 bases at J, with 16 bases in the middle. CDR3 bases: TGTGCCAGTAGCCGGGGTGGGGTGATCGAGACCCAGTACTTC. Translated: CASSRGGVIETQYF.

The chain combines TRBV6-2 or TRBV6-3 with TRBJ2-2; D remains unclear. The V end lost 6 bases, the J end lost 8 bases, and 10 bases lay between the germline ends. Germline values: CDR1 MNHEY, CDR2 SVGEGT. The CDR3 contains 12 residues. The CDR3 is CASSLLVGELFF. The CDR3, as DNA: TGTGCCAGCAGCCTCCTTGTGGGGGAGCTGTTTTTT.

The chain links TRBV7-6 to TRBJ1-1; 7 bases map to TRBD1. CDR3 length: 16 residues. J gave up 1 base and V 5 bases, and 10 bases lay outside the gene matches. The V gene's germline CDR1 is SGHVS and CDR2 FNYEAQ. This CDR3 is CASSPLYRQGNTEAFF. CDR3 nucleotides: TGTGCCAGCAGCCCTTTATATAGACAGGGGAACACTGAAGCTTTCTTT.

The chain is built from TRBV27 and TRBJ2-1; TRBD2 agrees at 8 bases. This CDR3 spans 16 amino acids. The trim removed 4 bases at V and 0 bases at J, leaving 5 bases unmatched. Germline assignment: CDR1 MNHEY and CDR2 SMNVEV (reference sequence). CDR3 DNA: TGTGCCAGCAGTTCGAACAGCGGGAGCTCCTACAATGAGCAGTTCTTC. Translating gives CASSSNSGSSYNEQFF.

The J gene is TRBJ1-3, the V gene TRBV20-1; D gene unclear. Germline CDR1 DFQATT, CDR2 SNEGSKA (reference sequence). CDR3 length: 13 residues. The V gene lost 3 bases and the J gene lost 3 bases, with 9 bases spanning the gap. The CDR3 sequence: CSASAGIGNTIYF. CDR3 in DNA: TGCAGTGCTAGTGCGGGGATTGGAAACACCATATATTTT.

J is TRBJ2-7 and V is TRBV7-2, with D tentatively TRBD2 (5 bases). The V end was cut by 4 bases, the J end by 1 base, with 14 bases between. Germline CDR1 and CDR2: SGHTA and FQGNSA. The CDR3 length is 15 residues. The CDR3 protein is CASSSAGPASYEQYF. Here the CDR3 DNA reads TGTGCCAGCAGCTCCGCGGGTCCAGCTTCCTACGAGCAGTACTTC.

This clone was detected only once. The CDR3 protein is CASSSGPEAFF. As DNA, the CDR3 is TGTGCCAGCAGTTCAGGGCCTGAAGCTTTCTTT. The V gene is TRBV6-2 or TRBV6-3, the J gene TRBJ1-1, with a tentative D call TRBD1 (5 bases). Germline loops: CDR1 MNHEY, CDR2 SVGEGT. Trimming took 4 bases from V and 6 from J, leaving 6 bases between them. The CDR3 extends over 11 amino acids.

The V and J genes are TRBV9 and TRBJ1-1; possibly TRBD1 for D (6 bases). V shed 1 base and J shed 1 base, with 14 bases lying between them. The germline gives CDR1 SGDLS, CDR2 YYNGEE. This CDR3 region has 16 residues. CDR3 DNA sequence: TGTGCCAGCAGCGTACTGGGACAAGGGAGGAACACTGAAGCTTTCTTT. It yields the protein CASSVLGQGRNTEAFF.

This chain connects TRBV14 to TRBJ1-2; D remains unclear. The germline V and J ends were trimmed by 4 bases and 4 bases, with 13 bases remaining between them. The CDR3 is made up of 14 amino acids. Germline V gene lookup returns CDR1 SGHDN and CDR2 FVKESK. This chain's CDR3 is CASSLLSQSYGYTF. CDR3 nucleotides: TGTGCCAGCAGCCTTCTCTCACAGAGCTATGGCTACACCTTC.

This chain connects TRBV6-5 to TRBJ2-7, with 8 bases fitting TRBD2. J lost 2 bases, V lost 4 bases, and 7 bases had no gene match. The CDR3 loop spans 15 amino acids. CDR1 MNHEY and CDR2 SVGAGI come from the germline V gene. The CDR3 is CASSLMSGGAYEQYF. The CDR3 DNA sequence: TGTGCCAGCAGTTTAATGTCCGGGGGGGCCTACGAGCAGTACTTC.

This clone was recorded once. The chain has TRBV27 and TRBJ2-7, with TRBD2 matching over 10 bases. The CDR3 contains 14 residues. V was pared by 10 bases and J by 2 bases, with 8 bases of the junction left unmatched. Germline V CDR1 and CDR2: MNHEY, SMNVEV (reference sequence). The CDR3 DNA reads as TGTGCCAACCAACTAGCGGGAAGGGCCTACGAGCAGTACTTC. Translation: CANQLAGRAYEQYF.

The chain uses TRBV5-1 and TRBJ2-7; 7 nucleotides line up with TRBD2. Germline V lookup: CDR1 SGHRS, CDR2 YFSETQ. V shed 5 bases and J 2 bases; nucleotides not matched to a gene: 4. This CDR3 is 13 amino acids long. CDR3 nucleotides: TGCGCCAGCAGTCGGACTAGTACCTACGAGCAGTACTTC. This codes for CASSRTSTYEQYF.

This chain links TRBV19 with TRBJ2-3; D remains ambiguous. This CDR3 is 13 amino acids long. In germline, CDR1 is LNHDA, CDR2 SQIVND (reference sequence). V lost 3 bases, J lost 8 bases, and 12 bases lay in between. The CDR3 nucleotides read TGTGCCAGTAGTATGAACTTCCTAGGTACGCAGTATTTT. Translating it yields CASSMNFLGTQYF.

This clone was counted once. The CDR3 loop reads CATSEDTNYGYTF. The DNA for the CDR3 is TGTGCCACCAGCGAGGACACTAACTATGGCTACACCTTC. The rearrangement joins TRBV15 to TRBJ1-2; D may be TRBD1 (5 bases). V gave up 5 bases and J gave up 0 bases, with 7 bases separating them. The CDR3 totals 13 residues. Germline V gives CDR1 LNHNV, CDR2 YYDKDF (reference sequence). Full variable domain (missing parts from reference TRBV15 and TRBJ1-2): DAMVIQNPRYQVTQFGKPVTLSCSQTLNHNVMYWYQQKSSQAPKLLFHYYDKDFNNEADTPDNFQSRRPNTSFCFLDIRSPGLGDTAMYLCATSEDTNYGYTFGSGTRLTVV.

This rearrangement joins TRBV14 to TRBJ2-2; 11 bases are shared with TRBD2. The V gene's germline CDR1 is SGHDN and CDR2 FVKESK. The V and J ends lost 4 bases and 9 bases, in that order; junction bases with no gene match: 7. The CDR3 covers 15 residues. In nucleotides, the CDR3 is TGTGCCAGCAGCCGTTTAGCGGGAGGGCCACGGGAGCTGTTTTTT. It yields the protein CASSRLAGGPRELFF. The variable domain in full, completed from reference TRBV14 and TRBJ2-2, reads EAGVTQFPSHSVIEKGQTVTLRCDPISGHDNLYWYRRVMGKEIKFLLHFVKESKQDESGMPNNRFLAERTGGTYSTLKVQPAELEDSGVYFCASSRLAGGPRELFFGEGSRLTVL.